This entry concerns a single T cell receptor (beta chain). One junction end disagrees with the germline gene, perhaps due to a read error. The data were produced by immunoSEQ multiplex PCR, yet TCRdb's version contains in-frame clones alone and is incomplete. The sample comprises about 100,000 clones, roughly 95% of which are singletons, and just over 2% rests with the top ten. CDR1 and CDR2 (germline): SNHLY, FYNNEI. The CDR3 consists of 16 residues. These data belong to a study of OX40 agonist ivuxolimab in advanced cancers. Looking at the study overall: Dose-escalation patients had hepatocellular carcinoma, melanoma, renal cell or head and neck cancer.

This TCR came from an adult with an advanced solid tumor such as melanoma, head and neck, liver or kidney cancer. The chain has TRBV2 and TRBJ1-1, with D tentatively TRBD1 (6 bases). This specimen was CD4+ or CD8+ T cells sorted from blood, taken in a trial of the OX40 agonist ivuxolimab. The CDR3 DNA is TGTGCCGGCAGTGAATTTTCAGGGGTTATGAACACTGAAGCTTTCTTT. Amino acids: CAGSEFSGVMNTEAFF. The full variable domain, in which reference TRBV2 and TRBJ1-1 provide the parts outside the CDR3, is EPEVTQTPSHQVTQMGQEVILRCVPISNHLYFYWYRQILGQKVEFLVSFYNNEISEKSEIFDDQFSVERPDGSNFTLKIRSTKLEDSAMYFCAGSEFSGVMNTEAFFGQGTRLTVV.